These T cell receptor beta chains were read from a single sample in a study of T cell repertoires in cytomegalovirus infection. No cognate antigen is known for these TCRs. TCRdb reanalysed the reads using MiXCR and keeps one entry per CDR3 protein. Among a few hundred thousand distinct CDR3 sequences listed, about 40% were seen once. Source: cultured PBMCs, taken from culture after CMV antigen stimulation. All receptors derive from a human donor in good health (CMV status not recorded). Some clones in this sample may be carry-over from other donors' samples. CDR3s include the opening cysteine and the closing phenylalanine or tryptophan. Each record gives: D gene, clone size, J gene, V gene, CDR3 protein, CDR3 DNA. A D gene is named only where the DNA matches it firmly. Only part of the rows carry a size: once, few, many, or a class if the clone is expanded.

TRBD1,many,TRBJ1-1,TRBV7-2,CASSLAAGGFTEAFF,TGTGCCAGCAGCTTAGCGGCAGGGGGATTTACTGAAGCTTTCTTT
TRBD2,-,TRBJ2-3,TRBV5-4,CASSSLAGGDTQYF,TGTGCCAGCAGCTCACTAGCGGGGGGAGATACGCAGTATTTT
-,many,TRBJ2-7,TRBV7-2,CASTTYGRPAVF,TGTGCCAGCACCACTTACGGCCGACCAGCGGTCTTC
-,-,TRBJ1-6,TRBV7-2,CASSFKGLDSPLHF,TGTGCCAGCAGCTTCAAGGGACTTGATTCACCCCTCCACTTT
TRBD1,-,TRBJ2-7,TRBV6-2/TRBV6-3,CASSYRGQGSYEQYF,TGTGCCAGCAGTTACCGCGGACAGGGGTCCTACGAGCAGTACTTC
-,-,TRBJ2-2,TRBV20-1,CSARRLGTGELFF,TGCAGTGCTCGAAGACTAGGCACCGGGGAGCTGTTTTTT
-,few,TRBJ2-1,TRBV11-2,CASNPTTGLQFF,TGTGCCAGCAACCCGACGACTGGCCTTCAGTTCTTC
-,few,TRBJ2-3,TRBV19,CASSPRQEVAARGSTDTQYF,TGTGCCAGTAGTCCCCGACAGGAAGTAGCGGCCAGGGGGTCCACAGATACGCAGTATTTT
TRBD2,few,TRBJ2-3,TRBV2,CASRLAVSSTDTQYF,TGTGCCAGCAGGCTAGCGGTCTCTAGCACAGATACGCAGTATTTT
TRBD1,-,TRBJ1-2,TRBV28,CASSTTGDYGYTF,TGTGCCAGCAGTACTACAGGGGACTATGGCTACACCTTC